These T cell receptor beta chains were read from a single sample in a study of vaccination effects on CD4 cells after COVID-19. The antigens of these receptors remain unknown. Profiling relied on immunoSEQ multiplex PCR, and the TCRdb table lists in-frame clones only, not all of them. The data show 70,000 to 75,000 clones, roughly three quarters seen once. The source was CD4+ T cells from PBMCs cultured without peptide, collected before COVID-19 vaccination. These receptors came from a human donor who received a COVID-19 vaccine. Both conserved end residues are part of each CDR3. A D gene is named only where the DNA matches it firmly. Where a row states a size, it is once, few, many or the class of an expanded clone; other rows omit it.

j_gene	d_gene	abundance	v_gene	CDR3nt	CDR3aa
TRBJ1-3	.	.	TRBV6-5	TGTGCCAGCAGTTACACCCAGACAGTCTCTGGAAACACCATATATTTT	CASSYTQTVSGNTIYF
TRBJ1-2	.	few	TRBV18	TGTGCCAGCTCACCGGAGTCCACACGAACCGGCGGCACCTTC	CASSPESTRTGGTF
TRBJ1-1	.	few	TRBV5-6	TGTGCCAGCAGCTTGGATTGGGGCACCACTGAAGCTTTCTTT	CASSLDWGTTEAFF
TRBJ1-3	.	.	TRBV5-6	TGTGCCAGCAGCTTGCAGAGCTCTGGAAACACCATATATTTT	CASSLQSSGNTIYF
TRBJ1-6	TRBD1	few	TRBV7-8	TGTGCCAGCAGCTTTTCCGGGACAGGGGGGGATTCACCCCTCCACTTT	CASSFSGTGGDSPLHF
TRBJ2-1	.	.	TRBV4-3	TGCGCCAGCAGCCATGTACCGGGACGGTACAATGAGCAGTTCTTC	CASSHVPGRYNEQFF
TRBJ1-1	.	.	TRBV6-5	TGTGCCAGCAGTTCCGACATTTCGGCTAGGGCTTTCTTT	CASSSDISARAFF
TRBJ2-1	TRBD1	.	TRBV7-9	TGTGCCAGCAGCTTAAGGGACAGGGCCCATGAGCAGTTCTTC	CASSLRDRAHEQFF
TRBJ1-2	.	.	TRBV7-3	TGTGCCAGCAGCTTAACCGCAGGACCAGATGGCTACACCTTC	CASSLTAGPDGYTF
TRBJ2-3	.	.	TRBV7-3	TGTGCCAGCAGCCTTCTTGGACCGGGAAGCACAGATACGCAGTATTTT	CASSLLGPGSTDTQYF
TRBJ2-5	.	.	TRBV6-5	TGTGCCAGCAGCGCTGCCGTTGAGACCCAGTACTTC	CASSAAVETQYF
TRBJ1-5	.	few	TRBV6-6	TGTGCCAGCACTGGAAGGGGGGTGAGCAATCAGCCCCAGCATTTT	CASTGRGVSNQPQHF
TRBJ2-3	.	.	TRBV12-3/TRBV12-4	TGTGCCAGCAGTTTGGGGCCTGCAGATACGCAGTATTTT	CASSLGPADTQYF
TRBJ1-5	TRBD1	.	TRBV18	TGTGCCAGCTCACCAGGGACAGGGGGCAATCAGCCCCAGCATTTT	CASSPGTGGNQPQHF
TRBJ1-1	TRBD1	once	TRBV5-6	TGTGCCAGCAGCCCAGCCGGGACAGGGAACACTGAAGCTTTCTTT	CASSPAGTGNTEAFF
TRBJ1-6	.	once	TRBV14	TGTGCCAGCAGCCAAGTCGTGGGGGGAAACTCACCCCTCCACTTT	CASSQVVGGNSPLHF
TRBJ2-3	.	.	TRBV21-1	TGTGCCAGCAGCAAAGTTCGGCCAGGGACCTCTAGCACAGATACGCAGTATTTT	CASSKVRPGTSSTDTQYF
TRBJ1-1	.	.	TRBV30	TGTGCCTGGAGTGTACCGGACAGCCGGGGCACTGAAGCTTTCTTT	CAWSVPDSRGTEAFF
TRBJ2-4	.	.	TRBV6-4	TGTGCCAGCAGTGACTGGGAGTTCGGTGGGAGAAACATTCAGTACTTC	CASSDWEFGGRNIQYF
TRBJ1-5	.	.	TRBV20-1	TGCAGTGCTAGTGATTCGGGGAGAGCCCCCAATCAGCCCCAGCATTTT	CSASDSGRAPNQPQHF
TRBJ1-2	.	few	TRBV19	TGTGCCAGTAGTGAACGGACGACACATACCTATGGCTACACCTTC	CASSERTTHTYGYTF
TRBJ1-1	.	.	TRBV30	TGTGCCTGGGATCGGGGGCGGACGAACACTGAAGCTTTCTTT	CAWDRGRTNTEAFF
TRBJ2-5	.	once	TRBV5-1	TGCGCCAGCAGCTATTATGAACGTCAAGAGACCCAGTACTTC	CASSYYERQETQYF
TRBJ2-4	.	.	TRBV5-1	TGCGCCAGCTCCCGGGGCCAACAAGACAGACCGTTAGACATTCAGTACTTC	CASSRGQQDRPLDIQYF
TRBJ2-1	.	few	TRBV18	TGTGCCAGCTCACCAGGGGGCTTCTCCTACAATGAGCAGTTCTTC	CASSPGGFSYNEQFF
TRBJ2-2	.	.	TRBV4-1	TGCGCCAGCAGCCAGGGACCCCGAAGTGGCACCGGGGAGCTGTTTTTT	CASSQGPRSGTGELFF